The subject of this entry is one T cell receptor beta chain. The CDR3 has 14 residues. V was pared by 0 bases and J by 2 bases, with 8 bases between. The germline CDR1 and CDR2 sequences are SGHRS and YFSETQ. These data are taken from a study of PD-L1 blockade in urothelial cancer. Libraries were prepared by immunoSEQ multiplex PCR; TCRdb keeps only in-frame clonotypes and omits some of them. The sample includes just under 65,000 clones, about 81% seen only once; the top ten take 1.5% to 2%. Time point defined: pretreatment peripheral blood. This specimen was PBMCs, taken around atezolizumab (anti-PD-L1) treatment. The chain couples TRBV5-1 to TRBJ1-1, with D unresolved. The receptor was derived from a man in his 70s with urothelial cancer. Here the CDR3 DNA reads TGCGCCAGCAGCTTGGGCGGAGTAAACACTGAAGCTTTCTTT. Its translation is CASSLGGVNTEAFF.